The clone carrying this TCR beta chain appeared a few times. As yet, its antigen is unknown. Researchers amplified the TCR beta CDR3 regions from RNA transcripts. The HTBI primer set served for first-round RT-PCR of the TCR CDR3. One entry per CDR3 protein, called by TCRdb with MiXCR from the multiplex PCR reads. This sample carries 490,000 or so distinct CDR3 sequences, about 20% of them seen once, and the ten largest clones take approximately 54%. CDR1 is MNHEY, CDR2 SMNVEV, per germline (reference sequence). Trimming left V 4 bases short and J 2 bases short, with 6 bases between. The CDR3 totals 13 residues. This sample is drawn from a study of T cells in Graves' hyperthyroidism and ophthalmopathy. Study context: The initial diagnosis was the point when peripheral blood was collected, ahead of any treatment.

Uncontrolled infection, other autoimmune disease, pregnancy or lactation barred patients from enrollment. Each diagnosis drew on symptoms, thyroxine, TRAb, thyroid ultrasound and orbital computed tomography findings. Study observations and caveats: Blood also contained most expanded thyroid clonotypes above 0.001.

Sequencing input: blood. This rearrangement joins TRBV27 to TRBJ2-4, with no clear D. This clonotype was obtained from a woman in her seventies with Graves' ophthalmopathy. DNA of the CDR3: TGTGCCAGCAGTTCGGCCCCCAAAAACATTCAGTACTTC. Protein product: CASSSAPKNIQYF.